The 25 T cell receptor beta chains in this list originate from one sample, sequenced in a study of shared T cell receptors in the human thymus. Assay used: immunoSEQ multiplex PCR; TCRdb lists only in-frame clones, some missing. The table has some 700,000 clones, approximately 90% seen once; the top ten hold approximately 0.01%. The data were also submitted as part of a second study, on human thymus T cells.

The material sequenced was thymocytes. The origin of the receptors is a boy under three years old with a congenital heart defect.

The V call is TRBV6-5, the J call TRBJ1-6; D uncertain. Germline lookup yields CDR1 MNHEY and CDR2 SVGAGI. Trimming shortened V by 6 bases and J by 3 bases, and 9 bases separated the two germline ends. The CDR3 has 14 amino acids. CDR3 nucleotide sequence: TGTGCCAGCAGCCCGGGAAGCTATAATTCACCCCTCCACTTT. Translated, it gives CASSPGSYNSPLHF.

Here the CDR3 DNA reads TGTGCCAGCAGTGAAGATGTGGGGACAGCCCACGAGCAGTACTTC. Translation: CASSEDVGTAHEQYF. The chain couples TRBV14 to TRBJ2-7; 7 bases align to TRBD1. Germline loops: CDR1 SGHDN, CDR2 FVKESK. Trimming removed 6 bases from V and 5 bases from J; junction bases left unmatched: 13. CDR3 length: 15 amino acids. Full variable domain (outside the CDR3, taken from reference TRBV14 and TRBJ2-7): EAGVTQFPSHSVIEKGQTVTLRCDPISGHDNLYWYRRVMGKEIKFLLHFVKESKQDESGMPNNRFLAERTGGTYSTLKVQPAELEDSGVYFCASSEDVGTAHEQYFGPGTRLTVT.

The CDR3 is CATSRPSGSETQYF. CDR3 coding DNA: TGTGCCACCAGCAGACCAAGCGGGAGTGAGACCCAGTACTTC. The rearrangement links TRBV15 to TRBJ2-5; 8 nucleotides align to TRBD2. Per the germline V gene, CDR1 is LNHNV and CDR2 is YYDKDF (reference sequence). V dropped 2 bases and J dropped 5; count of bases not matched to a gene: 4. The CDR3 extends over 14 amino acids.

The chain combines TRBV11-3 with TRBJ2-7; TRBD2 aligns across 7 bases. This CDR3 has 15 residues. V shed 5 bases and J 2 bases; nucleotides not matched to a gene: 9. Per germline, CDR1 SGHNT and CDR2 YENEEA. The CDR3 coding sequence is TGTGCCAGCAGCCCACAGACTAGCCTTACCTACGAGCAGTACTTC. Translation: CASSPQTSLTYEQYF.

The CDR3 bases are TGTGCCAGCAGCTTAGTACGCCCCGGGGGCTACACCTTC. This translates into CASSLVRPGGYTF. The chain is built from TRBV11-2 and TRBJ1-2; D not resolved. CDR3 length equals 13 residues. V dropped 1 base and J dropped 8 bases, with 11 bases sitting between them. Germline lookup yields CDR1 SGHAT and CDR2 FQNNGV.

CDR3 protein: CASTEGVWYSPLHF. Here the CDR3 DNA reads TGTGCCAGCACCGAGGGGGTTTGGTATTCACCCCTCCACTTT. The J gene is TRBJ1-6, the V gene TRBV7-9; possibly TRBD1 for D (6 bases). Trimming shortened V by 7 bases and J by 8 bases, and 15 bases separated the two germline ends. Germline V CDR1 and CDR2: SEHNR, FQNEAQ (reference sequence). This CDR3 is 14 amino acids long.

The chain uses TRBV4-3 and TRBJ1-1, with D perhaps TRBD1 (6 bases). CDR3 length equals 14 residues. Trimming stripped 3 bases from V and 4 bases from J, with 12 bases between. Germline CDR1 LGHNA, CDR2 YSLEER. CDR3 region: CASSQKTGTTEAFF. The CDR3, as DNA: TGCGCCAGCAGCCAGAAAACAGGGACCACTGAAGCTTTCTTT.

The CDR3 nucleotides read TGTGCCAGCAGGGGGGGAGGCGTGATGGGCACTGAAGCTTTCTTT. Translating gives CASRGGGVMGTEAFF. The V gene is TRBV28, the J gene TRBJ1-1, with D tentatively TRBD1 (5 bases). From germline, CDR1 is MDHEN and CDR2 SYDVKM. V dropped 6 bases and J dropped 4 bases, with 18 bases sitting between them. The CDR3 loop spans 15 amino acids.

The chain employs TRBV28 and TRBJ1-5, with TRBD1 identical over 7 bases. The J segment lost 7 bases and the V segment lost 4 bases, leaving 7 bases of the junction unmatched. Germline V CDR1 and CDR2: MDHEN, SYDVKM. The CDR3 spans 14 residues. The CDR3 sequence is CASSSTGVRQPQHF. DNA of the CDR3: TGTGCCAGCAGTTCCACAGGGGTCCGGCAGCCCCAGCATTTT.

The chain's CDR3 is CASSDSGGRDEQYF. As DNA, the CDR3 is TGTGCCAGCAGTGACTCCGGGGGAAGGGACGAGCAGTACTTC. The chain recombines TRBV25-1 with TRBJ2-7, with a possible D match to TRBD2 (6 bases). Trimming removed 3 bases from V and 5 bases from J, with 14 bases in between. The V gene's germline CDR1 is MGHDK and CDR2 SYGVNS. The CDR3 extends over 14 amino acids.

The gene calls are TRBV25-1 and TRBJ2-1, with TRBD1 matching over 9 bases. The J segment lost 7 bases and the V segment lost 3 bases, leaving 10 bases of the junction unmatched. Germline CDR1 is MGHDK and CDR2 is SYGVNS. The CDR3 is 16 residues long. The CDR3: CASSDRRGQGLNEQFF. The CDR3 region has the DNA TGTGCCAGCAGTGATCGCCGGGGACAGGGATTAAATGAGCAGTTCTTC.

The chain combines TRBV19 with TRBJ2-3; TRBD1 matches 7 bases. The V segment lost 5 bases and the J segment 0 bases; nucleotides outside the gene matches: 17. The CDR3 runs to 19 residues. The germline V gene has CDR1 LNHDA and CDR2 SQIVND (reference sequence). Here the CDR3 DNA reads TGTGCCAGTAGTGCCGGGACAGCGCCGTCCCTTACTAGCACAGATACGCAGTATTTT. It specifies CASSAGTAPSLTSTDTQYF.

The chain employs TRBV20-1 and TRBJ1-5; weak D call: TRBD1 (5 bases). Germline assignment: CDR1 DFQATT and CDR2 SNEGSKA (reference sequence). V shed 5 bases and J shed 4 bases, with 6 bases lying between them. The CDR3 extends over 11 amino acids. CDR3 in amino acids: CSAQGNQPQHF. Here the CDR3 DNA reads TGCAGTGCTCAGGGTAATCAGCCCCAGCATTTT.

This chain connects TRBV18 to TRBJ1-2; 7 nucleotides align to TRBD1. CDR3 size: 13 residues. J was trimmed by 5 bases and V by 2 bases; bases with no gene match: 2. From germline, CDR1 is KGHSH and CDR2 LQKENI. The CDR3 protein is CASSPRGPYGYTF. CDR3 in DNA: TGTGCCAGCTCACCAAGGGGGCCGTATGGCTACACCTTC.

The table lists this clone with a few counts. The chain employs TRBV7-9 and TRBJ2-2, with D unresolved. The length of the CDR3 is 13 residues. Trimming pared 5 bases from V and 7 bases from J, leaving 11 bases between. Germline loops: CDR1 SEHNR, CDR2 FQNEAQ (reference sequence). The CDR3 DNA follows: TGTGCCAGCAGCCCCCAAGGCGGCGGGGAGCTGTTTTTT. Translation: CASSPQGGGELFF.

The rearrangement links TRBV2 to TRBJ1-2; 8 positions agree with TRBD1. The CDR3 has 14 amino acids. Germline CDR1 is SNHLY and CDR2 is FYNNEI. J gave up 7 bases and V 3 bases, and 7 bases lay outside the gene matches. CDR3 DNA: TGTGCCAGCAGTGATGGGACAGGCAGTCTTGGCTACACCTTC. Translation: CASSDGTGSLGYTF.

The chain uses TRBV27 and TRBJ2-1; weak D call: TRBD2 (6 bases). Trimming left V 5 bases short and J 5 bases short, with 19 bases between. Germline V gene lookup returns CDR1 MNHEY and CDR2 SMNVEV (reference sequence). The CDR3 covers 16 residues. CDR3 sequence: CASSPGGEDGDNEQFF. The CDR3 coding sequence is TGTGCCAGCAGTCCCGGGGGTGAGGATGGGGACAATGAGCAGTTCTTC.

In this sample, this clone turned up once. The CDR3: CASSELVRGPYEQYF. In DNA, the CDR3 is TGTGCCAGCAGTGAATTAGTCAGGGGGCCCTACGAGCAGTACTTC. The chain carries TRBV6-1 and TRBJ2-7; 8 nucleotides align to TRBD1. The CDR3 is 15 residues long. CDR1 is MNHNS, CDR2 SASEGT, per germline. V lost 2 bases and J lost 2; bases outside the gene matches: 5.

Only one count was recorded for this clone. This chain joins TRBV5-1 and TRBJ2-3; D perhaps matches TRBD1 (5 bases). The CDR3 is 15 residues long. The V gene lost 2 bases and the J gene lost 0 bases, with 10 bases spanning the gap. CDR1 is SGHRS, CDR2 YFSETQ, per germline. The CDR3 sequence is CASSFGRASTDTQYF. Written as DNA, the CDR3 is TGCGCCAGCAGCTTTGGCAGGGCTAGCACAGATACGCAGTATTTT.

This rearrangement joins TRBV25-1 to TRBJ2-7; D possibly corresponds to TRBD1 (6 bases). Germline CDR1 MGHDK, CDR2 SYGVNS. V lost 6 bases and J 8 bases, leaving 23 bases between the germline ends. The CDR3 is 15 residues long. The CDR3 DNA sequence: TGTGCCAGCAGCTCGGGACATACAGACCCCCGGAAGCAGTACTTC. Its translation is CASSSGHTDPRKQYF.

This chain uses TRBV11-3 with TRBJ2-1, with 10 positions matching TRBD2. Germline CDR1 is SGHNT and CDR2 is YENEEA. Trimming at V came to 1 base and at J to 0 bases, leaving 6 bases not matched to a gene. The CDR3 is 18 amino acids. The CDR3 DNA sequence: TGTGCCAGCAGCTTAGTACTAGCGGGACATTTCTCCTACAATGAGCAGTTCTTC. This codes for CASSLVLAGHFSYNEQFF.

The gene calls are TRBV2 and TRBJ2-5; 9 nucleotides line up with TRBD2. V trimming: 7 bases; J trimming: 5 bases; junction bases outside the gene matches: 11. This CDR3 spans 15 amino acids. Per the germline V gene, CDR1 is SNHLY and CDR2 is FYNNEI. DNA of the CDR3: TGTGCCAGCAAGGGGGATAGCGGGAGCGCGGAGACCCAGTACTTC. This gives the protein CASKGDSGSAETQYF.

V usage is TRBV27 and J usage is TRBJ2-5, with 7 bases lining up with TRBD2. J lost 4 bases, V lost 5 bases, and 22 bases had no gene match. Germline-derived CDR1 and CDR2 are MNHEY and SMNVEV (reference sequence). This CDR3 has 19 residues. CDR3 DNA sequence: TGTGCCAGCAGTCCCCCCTTCGTAATGGCTGTGGGCGGGAGAGAGACCCAGTACTTC. It specifies CASSPPFVMAVGGRETQYF.

This clone was counted a few times. This chain joins TRBV5-6 and TRBJ2-7, with TRBD1 matching 9 bases. The CDR3 extends over 14 amino acids. Per the germline V gene, CDR1 is SGHDT and CDR2 is YYEEEE. V lost 4 bases and J lost 4; bases outside the gene matches: 6. This CDR3 reads CASSTGTGRYEQYF. As DNA, the CDR3 is TGTGCCAGCAGCACCGGGACAGGGCGTTACGAGCAGTACTTC.

This sequence joins TRBV4-3 and TRBJ2-1; D uncertain. V lost 3 bases to trimming and J lost 7 bases, with 7 bases between them. This CDR3 has 12 residues. The germline CDR1 and CDR2 sequences are LGHNA and YSLEER. The CDR3 here is CASSQEKNEQFF. The DNA for the CDR3 is TGCGCCAGCAGCCAGGAGAAAAATGAGCAGTTCTTC.